This T cell receptor beta chain was identified in a study of blood T cell repertoires in COVID-19. The overall study: Samples representing acute and convalescent COVID-19 were sourced from the United States, Italy and Spain.

The CDR3 has 13 residues. Trimming took off 6 bases at V and 8 bases at J, with 14 bases between the two ends. CDR1 KGHSH and CDR2 LQKENI come from the germline V gene. As processed by the authors: For nucleated cells, counts were estimated from reference gene primer amplification. Data came from immunoSEQ multiplex PCR; TCRdb stores just in-frame clones and leaves some out. V, J and clone size are those of that table, while D and trimming were read from the DNA. The repertoire consists of approximately 200,000 clones, with approximately 88% occurring once and the leading ten covering 3.5% to 5%. Sequenced material: peripheral blood. The TCR originated in a woman younger than 45 with acute or convalescent COVID-19. The V and J genes are TRBV18 and TRBJ2-1, with D tentatively TRBD2 (6 bases). CDR3 in amino acids: CASSWGGTYEQFF. The CDR3, as DNA: TGTGCCAGCTCTTGGGGCGGGACCTATGAGCAGTTCTTC.